This T cell receptor (beta chain) comes out of a study of technical replicates of blood from a few donors. Produced via immunoSEQ multiplex PCR; TCRdb's table is partial and in-frame only. The sample has about 62,000 clones, about 98% seen once. This CDR3 has 15 amino acids. From germline, CDR1 is SGHRS and CDR2 YFSETQ. The J segment lost 5 bases and the V segment lost 3 bases, leaving 8 bases of the junction unmatched. The clonotype was recovered from a human donor in good health. The J gene is TRBJ1-1, the V gene TRBV5-1, with 9 nucleotides matching TRBD1. Sample: T cells isolated from PBMCs. In nucleotides, the CDR3 is TGCGCCAGCAGCTCAATGACAGGGGGATGGACTGAAGCTTTCTTT. Amino acid sequence: CASSSMTGGWTEAFF.